This T cell receptor beta chain was sequenced during a study of neoadjuvant anti-PD-1 for oral cavity cancer. Broader study findings: Higher pretreatment blood Treg/Th17 ratios correlated with higher pretreatment blood and lower post-treatment tumor TCRbeta clonality.

As for time point: after neoadjuvant nivolumab, at surgical resection. Sequencing used immunoSEQ multiplex PCR; TCRdb keeps in-frame clones, though not all of them. The table has roughly 40,000 clones, 77% seen once. This clone was counted once. The antigen remains undetermined. Trimming removed 7 bases from V and 5 bases from J; junction bases left unmatched: 12. The V gene's germline CDR1 is MNHEY and CDR2 SMNVEV (reference sequence). The CDR3 sequence is 15 residues long. The source is a person aged 35 to 85 with oral cavity squamous cell carcinoma. The specimen comprised PBMCs, sampled after nivolumab (anti-PD-1) treatment. This chain connects TRBV27 to TRBJ2-7, with 9 bases identical to TRBD1. Here the CDR3 reads CASTKTGTGSHEQYF. The CDR3 bases are TGTGCCAGCACCAAGACCGGGACAGGGAGCCACGAGCAGTACTTC.